This TCR beta chain comes out of a study of T cell responses to AZD1222 COVID-19 vaccine. Profiling relied on immunoSEQ multiplex PCR, and the TCRdb table lists in-frame clones only, not all of them. Among 120,000 or so clones listed, roughly nine tenths were seen once. On this clone itself: Its specificity is not known.

The CDR3 covers 14 residues. Deletions cut 3 bases from V and 0 bases from J, with 9 bases between. Germline-derived CDR1 and CDR2 are DFQATT and SNEGSKA (reference sequence). Study-level findings and limits: Researchers took repertoire samples only after the peak T cell response had come.

The sequence derives from an adult in good health. Source: peripheral blood, taken on day 0 of AZD1222 vaccination. The rearrangement uses TRBV20-1 and TRBJ1-3, with D uncertain. CDR3: CSASLGFSGNTIYF. The CDR3 DNA sequence: TGCAGTGCTAGTCTTGGGTTCTCTGGAAACACCATATATTTT.